Presented here are 29 T cell receptor beta chains from one specimen sequenced in a study of blood T cell repertoires in COVID-19. Produced via immunoSEQ multiplex PCR; TCRdb's table is partial and in-frame only. Seen here are over 350,000 clones, 87% observed once, and the top ten hold roughly 1.9%. The specimen sequenced was PBMCs or T cells enriched from blood (not recorded which). These receptor sequences come from a woman younger than 35 with acute COVID-19.

V is TRBV3-1 (or the pseudogene TRBV3-2) and J is TRBJ1-2; TRBD1 agrees at 7 bases. The J segment lost 8 bases and the V segment lost 6 bases, leaving 12 bases of the junction unmatched. This CDR3 is 14 amino acids long. From germline, CDR1 is LGHDT and CDR2 YNNKEL (reference sequence). This CDR3 is CASRPLDRVEGYTF. Written as DNA, the CDR3 is TGTGCCAGCAGACCCCTAGACAGGGTGGAGGGCTACACCTTC.

The gene calls are TRBV5-8 and TRBJ2-3; the match to TRBD2 covers 14 bases. The CDR3 is made up of 18 amino acids. Trimming took 0 bases from V and 5 from J; bases not matched to a gene: 8. Germline assignment: CDR1 SGHTS and CDR2 YDEGEE. The CDR3 nucleotides read TGTGCCAGCAGCTTGGCTAGGACTAGCGGGGGGCAAGAAGATACGCAGTATTTT. Its protein product is CASSLARTSGGQEDTQYF.

The J gene is TRBJ2-2, the V gene TRBV2; a weak D match, TRBD2 (6 bases). This CDR3 comprises 13 residues. Germline-derived CDR1 and CDR2 are SNHLY and FYNNEI. The V end was cut by 9 bases, the J end by 6 bases, with 14 bases between. In DNA, the CDR3 is TGTGCCAGTTACGGGACTCAGCCCGGGGAGCTGTTTTTT. Amino acids: CASYGTQPGELFF.

This clone was observed a single time. Other DNA sequences in the sample encode the same CDR3. The V gene is TRBV5-1, the J gene TRBJ1-2; TRBD1 matches 8 bases. V lost 4 bases and J lost 6; bases outside the gene matches: 5. CDR3 length equals 13 residues. Germline CDR1 and CDR2: SGHRS and YFSETQ. CDR3 DNA sequence: TGCGCCAGCAGCCAAGGACAGGGTGATGGCTACACCTTC. Protein sequence: CASSQGQGDGYTF.

V gene TRBV2 combines with J gene TRBJ1-5, with TRBD1 as a possible D gene (5 bases). V was clipped by 6 bases and J by 2 bases, with 11 bases between them. CDR3 length: 14 residues. Germline V gene data show CDR1 as SNHLY and CDR2 as FYNNEI. The DNA of the CDR3 is TGTGCCAGCAGGAAAGACAGTCGCAATCAGCCCCAGCATTTT. This codes for CASRKDSRNQPQHF.

V is TRBV27 and J is TRBJ2-1; D call uncertain. The CDR3 consists of 16 residues. V was pared by 2 bases and J by 7 bases, with 18 bases between. CDR1 is MNHEY, CDR2 SMNVEV, per germline (reference sequence). CDR3 amino acids: CASSLTISRLVNEQFF. The CDR3 DNA reads TGTGCCAGCAGTTTAACAATTTCCAGATTGGTTAATGAGCAGTTCTTC.

This clone was seen just once. This chain joins TRBV5-1 and TRBJ2-3, with 7 bases lining up with TRBD2. V lost 3 bases, J lost 0 bases, and 4 bases stayed unmatched. Germline CDR1 reads SGHRS; CDR2 reads YFSETQ. The CDR3 sequence is 15 residues long. CDR3 in DNA: TGCGCCAGCAGCTCCTTTAGCGGGAGCACAGATACGCAGTATTTT. Amino acids: CASSSFSGSTDTQYF.

The chain couples TRBV7-2 to TRBJ1-3, with D tentatively TRBD1 (6 bases). V was clipped by 2 bases and J by 4 bases, with 18 bases between them. The CDR3 totals 17 residues. CDR1 is SGHTA, CDR2 FQGNSA, per germline. As DNA, the CDR3 is TGTGCCAGCAGCTTATCAGGGGCTATTCTGCGCGGAAACACCATATATTTT. It codes for CASSLSGAILRGNTIYF.

This clone was counted between two and nine times. This chain's CDR3 is CASRISGYGYTF. The CDR3 DNA reads TGTGCCAGTCGAATCTCCGGTTATGGCTACACCTTC. The chain employs TRBV19 and TRBJ1-2; D uncertain. Germline V gives CDR1 LNHDA, CDR2 SQIVND (reference sequence). This CDR3 contains 12 residues. The V end lost 8 bases, the J end lost 5 bases, and 12 bases lay between the germline ends.

The chain recombines TRBV3-1 (or the pseudogene TRBV3-2) with TRBJ2-7, with 13 nucleotides matching TRBD2. Germline loops: CDR1 LGHDT, CDR2 YNNKEL (reference sequence). This CDR3 region has 15 residues. The trim removed 4 bases at V and 5 bases at J, leaving 5 bases unmatched. CDR3 in DNA: TGTGCCAGCAGCCGCAGGACTAGCGGGAGTGACGAGCAGTACTTC. The encoded protein is CASSRRTSGSDEQYF.

The chain combines TRBV7-2 with TRBJ2-7, with 8 positions matching TRBD2. There are 15 residues in the CDR3. Germline-derived CDR1 and CDR2 are SGHTA and FQGNSA. Trimming cost V 1 base and J 3 bases; bases outside gene matches: 5. CDR3 DNA sequence: TGTGCCAGCAGCTTAGGTCCGGGAGGGGACTACGAGCAGTACTTC. This sequence encodes CASSLGPGGDYEQYF.

As for this clone: A read error is the likely source, as a far larger clone sits one nucleotide away. The chain employs TRBV9 and TRBJ2-7; 9 bases match TRBD1. The CDR3 has 13 residues. Germline CDR1 and CDR2: SGDLS and YYNGEE. After removal of 3 bases from V and 5 bases from J, the junction contained 3 bases not matched to a gene. The CDR3 region is CASSGDRAHEQYF. The CDR3 nucleotides are TGTGCCAGCAGCGGGGACAGGGCCCACGAGCAGTACTTC.

The chain is built from TRBV7-2 and TRBJ2-7; TRBD1 matches 10 bases. The CDR3 sequence is 16 residues long. Germline V lookup: CDR1 SGHTA, CDR2 FQGNSA. Germline trimming cut 1 base from V and 2 bases from J; bases unmatched to any gene: 5. This CDR3 is CASSLVGTGVPYEQYF. As DNA, the CDR3 is TGTGCCAGCAGCTTAGTCGGGACAGGGGTCCCCTACGAGCAGTACTTC.

This chain links TRBV5-1 with TRBJ2-3; 8 bases fit TRBD2. The CDR3 spans 15 residues. Trimming at V came to 2 bases and at J to 0 bases, leaving 2 bases not matched to a gene. CDR1 and CDR2 from the germline V gene are SGHRS and YFSETQ. As DNA, the CDR3 is TGCGCCAGCAGCTTTAGCGGGGATAGCACAGATACGCAGTATTTT. Residues: CASSFSGDSTDTQYF.

This clone was counted once. This rearrangement joins TRBV28 to TRBJ1-5; D is ambiguous. Germline assignment: CDR1 MDHEN and CDR2 SYDVKM. The V end lost 2 bases, the J end lost 2 bases, and 7 bases lay between the germline ends. The CDR3 consists of 14 residues. CDR3 sequence reads: CASSLIVGNQPQHF. The CDR3 DNA reads TGTGCCAGCAGTTTAATTGTCGGCAATCAGCCCCAGCATTTT.

The chain uses TRBV28 and TRBJ2-2, with TRBD2 matching over 7 bases. V dropped 8 bases and J dropped 2; count of bases not matched to a gene: 2. The CDR3 covers 13 residues. Germline CDR1 MDHEN, CDR2 SYDVKM. CDR3 protein: CASLAANTGELFF. As DNA, the CDR3 is TGTGCCAGCCTAGCGGCAAACACCGGGGAGCTGTTTTTT.

This chain uses TRBV7-8 with TRBJ2-7, with TRBD2 matching 8 bases. Germline V gene lookup returns CDR1 SGHVS and CDR2 FQNEAQ. The trim removed 5 bases at V and 2 bases at J, leaving 11 bases unmatched. This CDR3 has 16 amino acids. The CDR3 DNA reads as TGTGCCAGCAGCCTCTACCCGACTAGCGTTACCTACGAGCAGTACTTC. It codes for CASSLYPTSVTYEQYF.

This clone was seen a single time. V and J are TRBV11-2 and TRBJ2-1; no reliable D call. The CDR3 length is 14 residues. V lost 3 bases to trimming and J lost 0 bases, with 6 bases between them. Germline CDR1 SGHAT, CDR2 FQNNGV. The CDR3, as DNA: TGTGCCAGCAGCTTCCTCAGCTCCTACAATGAGCAGTTCTTC. This gives the protein CASSFLSSYNEQFF.

This clone has only one observation. CDR3 residues: CASSLSRDRGRTNEKLFF. CDR3 DNA sequence: TGTGCCAGCAGCTTAAGCCGGGACAGGGGGCGGACTAATGAAAAACTGTTTTTT. The chain joins TRBV7-8 to TRBJ1-4; TRBD1 aligns across 12 bases. V was clipped by 2 bases and J by 2 bases; unmatched bases: 6. Germline V CDR1 and CDR2: SGHVS, FQNEAQ. The CDR3 covers 18 residues.

This rearrangement joins TRBV11-2 to TRBJ2-5, with a tentative D call TRBD1 (6 bases). This CDR3 has 16 residues. V lost 5 bases and J lost 3, with 19 bases in between. Germline CDR1 reads SGHAT; CDR2 reads FQNNGV. The CDR3 DNA follows: TGTGCCAGCAGCATAGGGACAAGGGTAAAGGAAGAGACCCAGTACTTC. Residues: CASSIGTRVKEETQYF.

CDR3 amino acids: CASSLEALVNIQYF. In DNA, the CDR3 is TGTGCCAGCAGCTTAGAAGCATTAGTTAACATTCAGTACTTC. The chain recombines TRBV7-2 with TRBJ2-4; no clear D. V gave up 1 base and J gave up 7 bases, with 11 bases separating them. The length of the CDR3 is 14 residues. Germline-derived CDR1 and CDR2 are SGHTA and FQGNSA.

The chain links TRBV5-6 to TRBJ2-7; D gene uncertain. CDR3 length: 13 residues. Germline CDR1 and CDR2: SGHDT and YYEEEE. V was clipped by 0 bases and J by 2 bases, with 6 bases between them. In nucleotides, the CDR3 is TGTGCCAGCAGCTTGGGGAGTCCCTACGAGCAGTACTTC. Amino acid sequence: CASSLGSPYEQYF.

V and J are TRBV7-3 and TRBJ2-2; TRBD2 aligns across 11 bases. Germline V lookup: CDR1 SGHTA, CDR2 FQGTGA. The CDR3 contains 13 residues. V lost 10 bases and J lost 4; bases outside the gene matches: 2. The CDR3 loop is CATSGGLTGELFF. The CDR3 DNA reads as TGTGCCACTAGCGGGGGGCTCACCGGGGAGCTGTTTTTT.

This rearrangement joins TRBV24-1 to TRBJ2-2; the match to TRBD2 covers 7 bases. From germline, CDR1 is KGHDR and CDR2 SFDVKD. Unmatched junction bases numbered 2, after V lost 1 base and J lost 1 base. The CDR3 has 16 amino acids. The CDR3 loop reads CATSDFASGNTGELFF. The CDR3 DNA follows: TGTGCCACCAGTGATTTCGCTAGCGGGAACACCGGGGAGCTGTTTTTT.

This clone showed up just once. The chain joins TRBV7-3 to TRBJ1-5; D possibly corresponds to TRBD1 (5 bases). CDR1 SGHTA and CDR2 FQGTGA come from the germline V gene. The length of the CDR3 is 16 residues. Trimming took off 0 bases at V and 6 bases at J, with 15 bases between the two ends. Here the CDR3 DNA reads TGTGCCAGCAGCTTAACCCAGGGAAATCGGGCTCAGCCCCAGCATTTT. The encoded protein is CASSLTQGNRAQPQHF.

V is TRBV15 and J is TRBJ1-2, with 10 bases identical to TRBD1. Per the germline V gene, CDR1 is LNHNV and CDR2 is YYDKDF (reference sequence). Germline trimming cut 2 bases from V and 12 bases from J; bases unmatched to any gene: 6. The CDR3 runs 13 residues. The CDR3 is CATSRSQTGGNTF. The CDR3 region has the DNA TGTGCCACCAGCAGATCTCAGACAGGGGGCAACACCTTC.

The gene calls are TRBV11-2 and TRBJ2-1; 12 bases are shared with TRBD2. This CDR3 spans 16 amino acids. The germline V gene encodes CDR1 SGHAT and CDR2 FQNNGV. V dropped 2 bases and J dropped 8; count of bases not matched to a gene: 7. The CDR3 DNA follows: TGTGCCAGCAGCTTAAGTCTAGCGGGGGGGTCTTATGAGCAGTTCTTC. Translation gives CASSLSLAGGSYEQFF. The complete variable domain, with remaining parts taken from reference TRBV11-2 and TRBJ2-1, reads EAGVAQSPRYKIIEKRQSVAFWCNPISGHATLYWYQQILGQGPKLLIQFQNNGVVDDSQLPKDRFSAERLKGVDSTLKIQPAKLEDSAVYLCASSLSLAGGSYEQFFGPGTRLTVL.

J is TRBJ2-2 and V is TRBV10-3; 8 bases are a match to TRBD2. The CDR3 totals 15 residues. In germline, CDR1 is ENHRY, CDR2 SYGVKD. V lost 4 bases and J lost 4; bases outside the gene matches: 5. The CDR3 region is CAISGWLAGTGELFF. DNA for the CDR3: TGTGCCATCAGTGGGTGGCTAGCGGGCACCGGGGAGCTGTTTTTT.

V is TRBV24-1 and J is TRBJ2-2; maybe TRBD2 (5 bases). This CDR3 has 16 residues. Germline V gene sequence: CDR1 KGHDR, CDR2 SFDVKD. Trimming took off 3 bases at V and 4 bases at J, with 14 bases between the two ends. CDR3 sequence (DNA): TGTGCCACCAGTGATCCATTAGTGGGGAGCACCGGGGAGCTGTTTTTT. Protein sequence: CATSDPLVGSTGELFF.